This TCR beta chain originates from a study of blood T cell repertoires in COVID-19. Across the whole study: PBMCs, B-cell-depleted T cells, or T cells provided the cDNA or gDNA that made up the material.

Participants' reported clinical history set cohort assignment. Authors' methods: Researchers report that nucleated cell counts were estimated from reference gene primer amplification. The method was immunoSEQ multiplex PCR; TCRdb's version includes in-frame clones alone and lacks a portion of them. The V and J calls and the clone size are those of that table, but D and trimming were determined from the DNA. The profile covers about 250,000 clones, with about nine tenths appearing a single time and roughly 6.3% taken by the ten largest. The CDR3 spans 17 residues. V shed 5 bases, J shed 3 bases, and the junction held 12 bases outside the gene matches. The germline V gene has CDR1 SGHTA and CDR2 FQGNSA.

This chain uses TRBV7-2 with TRBJ2-3; 9 bases map to TRBD2. The receptor's source is a woman aged 30 to 39 with acute COVID-19. The sample comprised PBMCs or T cells enriched from blood (not recorded which). The CDR3 sequence: CASSPTRGSGRTDTQYF. CDR3 in DNA: TGTGCCAGCAGCCCGACCCGAGGTAGCGGGAGAACAGATACGCAGTATTTT. The full variable domain, its missing parts supplied by reference TRBV7-2 and TRBJ2-3, is GAGVSQSPSNKVTEKGKDVELRCDPISGHTALYWYRQSLGQGLEFLIYFQGNSAPDKSGLPSDRFSAERTGGSVSTLTIQRTQQEDSAVYLCASSPTRGSGRTDTQYFGPGTRLTVL.